This T cell receptor beta chain derives from a study of neurological immune-mediated disorders. The authors made cDNA by 5'RACE with 10-nucleotide random UMIs. Using its own MiXCR run on the 5' RACE reads, TCRdb lists one record per CDR3 protein. The sample carries 50,000 or so distinct CDR3 sequences, approximately 3.5% recorded once. Source material was 2 million unsorted PBMCs, stored at -80 °C in RNAlater. By proportion, this clonotype is medium-sized. Trimming stripped 2 bases from V and 8 bases from J, with 20 bases between. CDR3 size: 15 residues. The germline V gene encodes CDR1 DFQATT and CDR2 SNEGSKA (reference sequence).

The chain is built from TRBV20-1 and TRBJ2-3, with D possibly matching TRBD1 (8 bases). Sequencing was performed on PBMCs. This clonotype was sampled from a man aged 35 to 55 with multiple sclerosis. This chain's CDR3 is CSARLASSGQGTQYF. The DNA for the CDR3 is TGCAGTGCTAGATTAGCGTCTAGCGGACAGGGTACGCAGTATTTT.